This T cell receptor (beta chain) emerged from a study of blood T cell repertoires in COVID-19 (dated by TCRdb to 2019 to 2021). Turning to the overall study: Samples from collaborators originated in the United States, Italy and Spain and spanned both the acute and convalescent phases of COVID-19. HLA class I and class II types, where available, came from metadata supplied by the sample provider rather than from assay-based typing. The prospective study material was composed of cDNA or gDNA derived from T cells, B-cell-depleted T cells, or PBMCs. The repertoires were released in a freely available public database meant as a resource for research on the immune response to SARS-CoV-2. The sample metadata nearly always contained a de-identified subject ID, COVID-19 status, age in years and sex. Deeply sampled blood TCRbeta repertoires from subjects exposed to, actively infected with, or recovered from COVID-19 were included in the dataset. The samples were drawn from the first 160 participants of the ongoing ImmuneRACE study and from 950 to 1,500 subjects provided by 6 global collaborators.

Enrolling through a virtual design, the prospective study's participants ranged in age from roughly 18 to 89 years and lived across around 25 United States geographic areas. Cohort assignment in the prospective study relied on participant-reported clinical history from a screening survey and a study questionnaire. Exposed participants had been in contact, within 2 weeks of entering the study, with a person who had a PCR-confirmed or clinician-diagnosed case of COVID-19. In the prospective study, whole blood, serum and a nasopharyngeal or oropharyngeal swab were collected from each participant by mobile phlebotomists. Over a roughly 2-month period, participants in the prospective study had the option of providing additional blood draws and questionnaires. Prospective study blood samples were shipped either frozen or at room temperature before DNA extraction. As regards this clone: No antigen is known for it. Base qualities are not recorded, but no much larger clone differs from it by a single base.

The germline V gene encodes CDR1 MNHEY and CDR2 SVGAGI. CDR3 length: 15 amino acids, cysteine to phenylalanine. The sequence is cut down to CDR3 DNA, 45 bases in frame from base 1. Trimming costs V 0 bases and J 1 base, and their ends lie 7 bases apart. The immunoSEQ Assay, a bias-controlled multiplex PCR, was used to amplify TCRbeta CDR3 regions from genomic DNA. The authors' pipeline ran thus. The number of nucleated cells in each sample was estimated by amplification of reference gene primers within the assay. Sequence reads were collapsed and filtered to measure the absolute abundance of every unique TCRbeta CDR3 rearrangement. For each sample, productive Simpson clonality was calculated as the square root of Simpson's diversity index across productive rearrangements. Here the immuneACCESS table is served through TCRdb, limited to in-frame sequences with V and J called. Missing clones are a known gap in these copies; in checked studies unresolved V genes cover under half, and the rest lacks a known reason. V and J calls and clone size come straight from that table; D and trimming were deduced from the DNA. This sample comprises a few hundred thousand clones, about 85% of them detected only once. 5% to 8% of the sample lies in the top ten.

The paper's findings and limits, for the study overall: Clinical and demographic metadata were provided uncurated, with the amount varying by source and participant.

Sequencing was performed on PBMCs or T cells enriched from blood (not recorded which). The V and J genes are TRBV6-5 and TRBJ2-1; the D segment could be TRBD2, given 5 matching bases. The clonotype was recovered from a woman between 50 and 59 years old who had been exposed to COVID-19. The nucleotides are TGTGCCAGCAGTTACTCACGGGGTTCCTACAATGAGCAGTTCTTC. This is translated as CASSYSRGSYNEQFF.